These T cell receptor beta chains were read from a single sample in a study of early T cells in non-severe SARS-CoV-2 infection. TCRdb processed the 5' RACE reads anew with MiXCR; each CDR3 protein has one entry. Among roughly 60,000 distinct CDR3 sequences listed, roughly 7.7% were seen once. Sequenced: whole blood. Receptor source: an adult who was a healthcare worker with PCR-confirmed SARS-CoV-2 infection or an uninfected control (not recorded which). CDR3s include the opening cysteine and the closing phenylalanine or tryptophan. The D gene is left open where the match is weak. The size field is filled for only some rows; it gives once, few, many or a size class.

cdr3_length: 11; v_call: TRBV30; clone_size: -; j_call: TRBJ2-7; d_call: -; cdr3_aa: CAWSVAYEQYF; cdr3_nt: TGTGCCTGGAGTGTAGCCTACGAGCAGTACTTC
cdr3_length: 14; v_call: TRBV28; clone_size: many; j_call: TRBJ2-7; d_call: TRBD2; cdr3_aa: CASTPPGSGNEQYF; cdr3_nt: TGTGCCAGCACCCCACCGGGGAGCGGGAACGAGCAGTACTTC
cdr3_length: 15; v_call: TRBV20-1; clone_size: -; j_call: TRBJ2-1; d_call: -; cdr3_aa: CSAAEVGRSYNEQFF; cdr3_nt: TGCAGTGCTGCCGAGGTAGGGAGATCCTACAATGAGCAGTTCTTC
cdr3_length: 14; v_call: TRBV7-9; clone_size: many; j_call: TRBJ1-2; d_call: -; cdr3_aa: CASSPALRDYGYTF; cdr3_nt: TGTGCCAGCAGCCCCGCCCTTAGAGACTATGGCTACACCTTC
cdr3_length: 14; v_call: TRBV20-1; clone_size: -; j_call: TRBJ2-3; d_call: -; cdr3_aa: CSARSHYPTDTQYF; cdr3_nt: TGCAGTGCTAGGAGTCATTACCCAACAGATACGCAGTATTTT
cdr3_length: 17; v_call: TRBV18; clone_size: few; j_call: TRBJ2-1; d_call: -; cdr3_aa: CASSTPRDLLAYNEQFF; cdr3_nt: TGTGCCAGCTCAACCCCCAGGGACCTTTTAGCCTACAATGAGCAGTTCTTC
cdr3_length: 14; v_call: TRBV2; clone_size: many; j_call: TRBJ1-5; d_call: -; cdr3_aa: CASRFGGSGQPQHF; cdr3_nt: TGTGCCAGCCGATTCGGAGGGTCAGGGCAGCCCCAGCATTTT
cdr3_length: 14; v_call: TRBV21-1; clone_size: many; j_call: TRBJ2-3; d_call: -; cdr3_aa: CASTPPTTSGCMYF; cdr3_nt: TGTGCCAGCACCCCCCCTACGACTAGCGGGTGTATGTATTTT
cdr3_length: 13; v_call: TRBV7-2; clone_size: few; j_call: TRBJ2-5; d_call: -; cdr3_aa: CASSFPVQETQYF; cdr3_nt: TGTGCCAGCAGCTTCCCCGTCCAAGAGACCCAGTACTTC
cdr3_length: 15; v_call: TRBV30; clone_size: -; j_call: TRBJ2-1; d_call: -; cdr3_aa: CAWSAWTGVRNEQFF; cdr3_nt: TGTGCCTGGAGCGCATGGACGGGAGTACGCAATGAGCAGTTCTTC
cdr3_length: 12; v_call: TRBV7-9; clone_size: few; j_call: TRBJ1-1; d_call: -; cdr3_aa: CASSGPEGEAFF; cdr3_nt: TGTGCCAGCAGCGGTCCGGAAGGTGAAGCTTTCTTT
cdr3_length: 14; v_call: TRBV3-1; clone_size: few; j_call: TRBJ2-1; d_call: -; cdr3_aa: CASSQDRRANEQFF; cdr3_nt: TGTGCCAGCAGCCAAGATCGAAGGGCCAATGAGCAGTTCTTC
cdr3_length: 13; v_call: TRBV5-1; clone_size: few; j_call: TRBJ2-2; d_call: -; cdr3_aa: CASRSGNTGELFF; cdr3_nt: TGCGCCAGCAGGTCCGGGAACACCGGGGAGCTGTTTTTT
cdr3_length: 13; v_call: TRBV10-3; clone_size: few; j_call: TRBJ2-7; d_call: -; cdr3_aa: CAISVDQRYEQYF; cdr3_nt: TGTGCCATCAGTGTAGACCAGAGGTACGAGCAGTACTTC
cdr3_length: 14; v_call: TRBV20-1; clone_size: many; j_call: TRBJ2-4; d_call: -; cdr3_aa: CSALPGVAKNIQYF; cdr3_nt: TGCAGTGCTCTCCCGGGCGTAGCCAAAAACATTCAGTACTTC
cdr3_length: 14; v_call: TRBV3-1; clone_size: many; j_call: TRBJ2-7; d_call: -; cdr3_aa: CASSRGYGSYEQYF; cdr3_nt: TGTGCCAGCAGCCGGGGGTACGGGTCCTACGAGCAGTACTTC
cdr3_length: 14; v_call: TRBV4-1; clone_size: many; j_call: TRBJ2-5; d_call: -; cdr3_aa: CASSQPMEQETQYF; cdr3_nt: TGCGCCAGCAGCCAACCAATGGAACAAGAGACCCAGTACTTC
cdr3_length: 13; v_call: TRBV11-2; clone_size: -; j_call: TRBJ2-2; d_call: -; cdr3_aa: CASSSLKAGELFF; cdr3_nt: TGTGCCAGCAGCTCCCTTAAGGCCGGGGAGCTGTTTTTT
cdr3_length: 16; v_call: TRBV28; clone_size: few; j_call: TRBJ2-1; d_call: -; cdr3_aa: CASSPLGGRVSNEQFF; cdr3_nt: TGTGCCAGCAGCCCCTTAGGGGGGAGGGTTTCAAATGAGCAGTTCTTC
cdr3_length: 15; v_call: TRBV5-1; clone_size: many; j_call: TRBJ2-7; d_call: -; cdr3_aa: CASSFALAIAYEQYF; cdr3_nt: TGCGCCAGCAGCTTCGCACTAGCTATCGCCTACGAGCAGTACTTC
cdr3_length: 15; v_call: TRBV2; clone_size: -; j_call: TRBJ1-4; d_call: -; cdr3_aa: CASTEDTSTNEKLFF; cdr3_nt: TGTGCCAGCACCGAAGACACCTCAACTAATGAAAAACTGTTTTTT
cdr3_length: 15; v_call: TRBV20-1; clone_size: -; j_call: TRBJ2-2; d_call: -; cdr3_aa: CSARTGGYTTGELFF; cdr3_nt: TGCAGTGCCCGAACTGGAGGGTACACCACCGGGGAGCTGTTTTTT
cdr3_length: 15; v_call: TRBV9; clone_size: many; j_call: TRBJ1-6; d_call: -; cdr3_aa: CASSVQSSYNSPLHF; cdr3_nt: TGTGCCAGCAGCGTACAAAGCTCCTATAATTCACCCCTCCACTTT
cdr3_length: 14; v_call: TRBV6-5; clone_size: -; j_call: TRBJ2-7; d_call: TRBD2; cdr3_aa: CASSSRDYTYEQYF; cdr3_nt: TGTGCCAGCAGTTCCCGGGACTATACCTACGAGCAGTACTTC
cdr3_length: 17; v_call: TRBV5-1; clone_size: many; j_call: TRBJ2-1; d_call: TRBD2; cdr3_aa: CASSSSSGVSSYNEQFF; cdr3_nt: TGCGCCAGCAGCTCCTCTAGCGGGGTAAGCTCCTACAATGAGCAGTTCTTC
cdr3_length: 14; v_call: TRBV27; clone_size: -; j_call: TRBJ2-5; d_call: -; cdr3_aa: CASSSPWGVQTQYF; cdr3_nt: TGTGCCAGCAGTTCCCCTTGGGGGGTCCAGACCCAGTACTTC
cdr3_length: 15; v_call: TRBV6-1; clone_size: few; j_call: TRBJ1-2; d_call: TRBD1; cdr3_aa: CASKNRDRAVNGYTF; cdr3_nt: TGTGCCAGCAAGAACCGGGACAGGGCCGTAAATGGCTACACCTTC
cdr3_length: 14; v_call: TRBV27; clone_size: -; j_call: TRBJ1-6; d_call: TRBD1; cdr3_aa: CASSQTGAGSPLHF; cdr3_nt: TGTGCCAGCAGTCAAACAGGGGCGGGGTCACCCCTCCACTTT
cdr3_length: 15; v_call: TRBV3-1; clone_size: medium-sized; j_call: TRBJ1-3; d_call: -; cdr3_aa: CASSPGPYSGNTIYF; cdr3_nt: TGTGCCAGCAGTCCGGGACCGTACTCTGGAAACACCATATATTTT
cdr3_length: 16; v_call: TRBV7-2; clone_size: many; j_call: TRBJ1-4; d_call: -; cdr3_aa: CASSSHRASTNEKLFF; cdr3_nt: TGTGCCAGCAGCTCCCACAGGGCTTCAACTAATGAAAAACTGTTTTTT
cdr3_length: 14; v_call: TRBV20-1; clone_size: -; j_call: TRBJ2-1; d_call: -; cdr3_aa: CSARRAGSYNEQFF; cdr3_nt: TGCAGTGCTAGAAGAGCGGGCTCCTACAATGAGCAGTTCTTC
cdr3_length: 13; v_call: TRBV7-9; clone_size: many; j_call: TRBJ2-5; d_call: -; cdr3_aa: CASSHSGQETQYF; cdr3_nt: TGTGCCAGCAGCCATAGCGGACAAGAGACCCAGTACTTC
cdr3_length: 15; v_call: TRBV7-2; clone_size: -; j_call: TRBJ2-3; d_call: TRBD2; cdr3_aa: CASSLLGGRADTQYF; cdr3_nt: TGTGCCAGCAGCTTATTGGGCGGGAGGGCAGATACGCAGTATTTT
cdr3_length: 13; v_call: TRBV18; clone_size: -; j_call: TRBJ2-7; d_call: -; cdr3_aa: CASSPMADVEQYF; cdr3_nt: TGTGCCAGCTCACCAATGGCAGATGTCGAGCAGTACTTC
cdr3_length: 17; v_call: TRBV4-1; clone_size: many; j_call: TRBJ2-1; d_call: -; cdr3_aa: CASSQDITRPGIHEQFF; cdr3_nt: TGCGCCAGCAGCCAAGATATTACTAGGCCCGGGATACATGAGCAGTTCTTC
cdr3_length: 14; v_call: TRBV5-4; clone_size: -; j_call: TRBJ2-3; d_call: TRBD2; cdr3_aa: CASSWGGVQDTQYF; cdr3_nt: TGTGCCAGCAGCTGGGGGGGAGTCCAAGATACGCAGTATTTT
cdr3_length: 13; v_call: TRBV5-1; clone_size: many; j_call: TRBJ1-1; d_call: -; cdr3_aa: CASSLVGTDEAFF; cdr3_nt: TGCGCCAGCAGCTTGGTGGGAACGGATGAAGCTTTCTTT
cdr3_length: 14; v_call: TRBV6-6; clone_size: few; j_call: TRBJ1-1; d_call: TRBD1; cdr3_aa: CASSSTGGWTEAFF; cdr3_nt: TGTGCCAGCAGTTCGACAGGGGGCTGGACTGAAGCTTTCTTT
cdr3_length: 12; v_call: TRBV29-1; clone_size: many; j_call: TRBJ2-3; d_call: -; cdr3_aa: CSVGAATDTQYF; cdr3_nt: TGCAGCGTTGGAGCAGCCACAGATACGCAGTATTTT
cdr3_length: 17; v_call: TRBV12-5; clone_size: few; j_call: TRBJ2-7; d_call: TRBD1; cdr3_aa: CASGLVSQGTANYEQYF; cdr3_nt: TGTGCTAGTGGTTTGGTATCTCAAGGGACAGCGAACTACGAGCAGTACTTC
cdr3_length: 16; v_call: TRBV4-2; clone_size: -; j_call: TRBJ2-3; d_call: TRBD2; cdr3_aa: CASSQDPGTSGTTQYF; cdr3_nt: TGTGCCAGCAGCCAAGATCCGGGGACTAGCGGGACCACGCAGTATTTT
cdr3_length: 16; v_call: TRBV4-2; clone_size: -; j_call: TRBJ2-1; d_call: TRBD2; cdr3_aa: CASSQRSGRGLNEQFF; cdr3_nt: TGTGCCAGCAGCCAGAGAAGCGGGAGAGGGTTGAATGAGCAGTTCTTC
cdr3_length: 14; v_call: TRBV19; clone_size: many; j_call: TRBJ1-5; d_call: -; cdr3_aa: CASSIDRGYQPQHF; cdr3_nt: TGTGCCAGTAGTATAGATCGTGGGTATCAGCCCCAGCATTTT
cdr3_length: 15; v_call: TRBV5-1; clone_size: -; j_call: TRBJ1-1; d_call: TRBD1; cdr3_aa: CASSASGTVNTEAFF; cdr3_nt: TGCGCCAGCAGCGCCTCCGGGACAGTGAACACTGAAGCTTTCTTT
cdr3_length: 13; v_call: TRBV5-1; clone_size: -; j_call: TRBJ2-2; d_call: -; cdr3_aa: CASSWDVTGELFF; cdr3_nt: TGCGCCAGCAGCTGGGACGTCACCGGGGAGCTGTTTTTT
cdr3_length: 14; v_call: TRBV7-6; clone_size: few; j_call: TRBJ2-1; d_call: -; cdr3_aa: CASSLAHGPDEQFF; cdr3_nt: TGTGCCAGCAGCTTAGCGCACGGGCCGGATGAGCAGTTCTTC
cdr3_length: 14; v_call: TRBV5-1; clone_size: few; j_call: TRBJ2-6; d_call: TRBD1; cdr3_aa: CASSQGQVANVLTF; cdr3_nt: TGCGCCAGCAGCCAGGGACAGGTGGCCAACGTCCTGACTTTC
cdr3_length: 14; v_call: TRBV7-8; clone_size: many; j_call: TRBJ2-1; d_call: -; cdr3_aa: CASSPGPRHNEQFF; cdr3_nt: TGTGCCAGCAGCCCCGGGCCTAGACACAATGAGCAGTTCTTC